One and the same sample provided the 22 T cell receptor beta chains below, sequenced in a study of T cell responses to AZD1222 COVID-19 vaccine. Data came from immunoSEQ multiplex PCR; TCRdb stores just in-frame clones and leaves some out. The sample carries roughly 90,000 clones, approximately 89% recorded once. The material was peripheral blood, obtained 28 days after the second AZD1222 dose. The receptors come from an adult who received the AZD1222 COVID-19 vaccine.

With respect to this clone: One end of the junction varies from germline; a read error may be responsible. As DNA, the CDR3 is TGTGCTAGCAGCTTAGAGCTGGGGAGCACAGATACGCAGTATTTT. This encodes CASSLELGSTDTQYF. This chain connects TRBV7-7 to TRBJ2-3; the D is unclear. Looked up from germline, CDR1 is SSHAT and CDR2 is FNYEAQ (reference sequence). The CDR3 has 15 residues.

V is TRBV24-1 and J is TRBJ2-3; TRBD1 matches 8 bases. Germline V gene data show CDR1 as KGHDR and CDR2 as SFDVKD. This CDR3 is 17 amino acids long. The V gene end was trimmed by 4 bases and the J gene end by 1 base; junction bases not matched to a gene: 9. The DNA for the CDR3 is TGTGCCACCAGTGACCCTCAGGGGGCGAACGGCACAGATACGCAGTATTTT. It encodes CATSDPQGANGTDTQYF.

The chain couples TRBV7-9 to TRBJ2-7; D is unresolved. Germline CDR1 is SEHNR and CDR2 is FQNEAQ (reference sequence). The CDR3 covers 12 residues. Trimming shortened V by 1 base and J by 5 bases, and 6 bases separated the two germline ends. The CDR3 sequence is CASSLVVNEQYF. The DNA of the CDR3 is TGTGCCAGCAGCTTAGTGGTGAACGAGCAGTACTTC.

This clone occurred once. The CDR3 bases are TGTGCCAGCAGCATTCAACCGGGACTAGGATCCGAGCAGTACTTC. Its protein is CASSIQPGLGSEQYF. The V call is TRBV7-2, the J call TRBJ2-7, with 8 bases lining up with TRBD2. CDR3 length equals 15 residues. The germline V gene encodes CDR1 SGHTA and CDR2 FQGNSA. V was clipped by 5 bases and J by 6 bases; unmatched bases: 12.

CDR3 in amino acids: CAISDDSRPGGGNEQFF. CDR3 nucleotide sequence: TGTGCCATCAGTGACGACAGCAGACCGGGGGGGGGCAATGAGCAGTTCTTC. The chain is built from TRBV10-3 and TRBJ2-1; 8 nucleotides agree with TRBD2. V was pared by 3 bases and J by 6 bases, with 13 bases of the junction left unmatched. Germline V lookup: CDR1 ENHRY, CDR2 SYGVKD. The length of the CDR3 is 17 residues.

V is TRBV7-8 and J is TRBJ1-1; a possible D gene is TRBD1 (6 bases). Germline CDR1 SGHVS, CDR2 FQNEAQ. CDR3 length: 15 residues. Trimming cost V 4 bases and J 3 bases, with 15 bases left between them. The CDR3 coding sequence is TGTGCCAGCAGCTCTAGACCGGGGGGCCACACTGAAGCTTTCTTT. Translation gives CASSSRPGGHTEAFF.

The chain is built from TRBV14 and TRBJ1-2; tentative D call: TRBD1 (5 bases). The CDR3 runs 17 residues. Trimming stripped 3 bases from V and 7 bases from J, with 24 bases between. Germline V gene lookup returns CDR1 SGHDN and CDR2 FVKESK. The DNA for the CDR3 is TGTGCCAGCAGCCACTTACGGGACTCCGGGTATTTAGCTGGCTACACCTTC. It is translated as CASSHLRDSGYLAGYTF.

This chain connects TRBV9 to TRBJ2-1, with D possibly being TRBD1 (5 bases). The CDR3 is 13 residues long. The ends were cut back, 2 bases at V and 5 bases at J, with 8 bases in the middle. Per germline, CDR1 SGDLS and CDR2 YYNGEE. The DNA of the CDR3 is TGTGCCAGCAGCGTTGACAGCCACAATGAGCAGTTCTTC. Translated, it gives CASSVDSHNEQFF. The full variable domain, in which reference TRBV9 and TRBJ2-1 provide the parts outside the CDR3, is DSGVTQTPKHLITATGQRVTLRCSPRSGDLSVYWYQQSLDQGLQFLIQYYNGEERAKGNILERFSAQQFPDLHSELNLSSLELGDSALYFCASSVDSHNEQFFGPGTRLTVL.

This clone was found once. This chain joins TRBV9 and TRBJ1-1; D is unresolved. The CDR3 extends over 13 amino acids. Per germline, CDR1 SGDLS and CDR2 YYNGEE. The V end lost 0 bases, the J end lost 5 bases, and 8 bases lay between the germline ends. The CDR3, as DNA: TGTGCCAGCAGCGTAGGGCCGGAGACTGAAGCTTTCTTT. Encoded protein: CASSVGPETEAFF.

The chain couples TRBV5-1 to TRBJ1-1; the match to TRBD1 covers 7 bases. This CDR3 spans 16 amino acids. J gave up 3 bases and V 0 bases, and 8 bases lay outside the gene matches. From germline, CDR1 is SGHRS and CDR2 YFSETQ. The DNA of the CDR3 is TGCGCCAGCAGCTTGGGACGGACAGGCGGAGACACTGAAGCTTTCTTT. Protein sequence: CASSLGRTGGDTEAFF.

A few counts support this clone. The V call is TRBV10-3, the J call TRBJ2-7; a weak D match, TRBD1 (5 bases). This CDR3 region has 15 residues. Germline V CDR1 and CDR2: ENHRY, SYGVKD. V shed 3 bases and J shed 7 bases, with 19 bases lying between them. The CDR3 loop is CAISDLSDQGGEQYV. The CDR3 DNA reads as TGTGCCATCAGTGACCTCTCCGACCAGGGCGGAGAGCAGTACGTC.

As for this clone: An end of the junction differs from the germline gene, which may be a read error. The CDR3 DNA reads as TGTGCCAGCAGTGGAGGGACTAGCCTAATATGCGTCTTC. This codes for CASSGGTSLICVF. This chain links TRBV6-2 or TRBV6-3 with TRBJ2-1; 9 bases fit TRBD2. Germline values: CDR1 MNHEY, CDR2 SVGEGT. The CDR3 spans 13 residues.

V is TRBV5-1 and J is TRBJ1-4; D is unclear. V dropped 0 bases and J dropped 4 bases, with 10 bases sitting between them. CDR3 length: 15 residues. Per the germline V gene, CDR1 is SGHRS and CDR2 is YFSETQ. This CDR3 is CASSLEGNGNEKLFF. The CDR3 coding sequence is TGCGCCAGCAGCTTGGAAGGGAACGGTAATGAAAAACTGTTTTTT.

V gene TRBV5-1 combines with J gene TRBJ1-2; 8 nucleotides line up with TRBD1. The germline V gene encodes CDR1 SGHRS and CDR2 YFSETQ. J lost 6 bases, V lost 4 bases, and 8 bases had no gene match. This CDR3 region has 14 residues. CDR3 sequence reads: CASSIQTGEDGYTF. In DNA form, the CDR3 reads TGCGCCAGCAGCATACAGACAGGGGAGGATGGCTACACCTTC.

The chain joins TRBV6-5 to TRBJ2-7; 8 bases line up with TRBD1. This CDR3 region has 13 residues. Germline CDR1 is MNHEY and CDR2 is SVGAGI. V lost 6 bases to trimming and J lost 2 bases; unmatched junction nucleotides: 3. The CDR3 sequence is CASRKQGAYEQYF. DNA for the CDR3: TGTGCCAGCAGGAAACAGGGGGCCTACGAGCAGTACTTC.

The chain is built from TRBV4-3 and TRBJ2-7; weak D call: TRBD1 (7 bases). The CDR3 is made up of 16 amino acids. Per germline, CDR1 LGHNA and CDR2 YSLEER. V lost 0 bases and J 2 bases, leaving 14 bases between the germline ends. This CDR3 is CASSQDRGRGAYEQYF. The CDR3 nucleotides are TGCGCCAGCAGCCAAGATCGTGGCAGGGGGGCCTACGAGCAGTACTTC.

Comment on this clone: The sample contains more than one DNA sequence encoding this CDR3. The chain couples TRBV7-9 to TRBJ1-2; D is undetermined. Germline V gene data show CDR1 as SEHNR and CDR2 as FQNEAQ (reference sequence). V was shortened by 2 bases and J by 3 bases, with 4 bases between the two germline ends. This CDR3 has 12 amino acids. Here the CDR3 DNA reads TGTGCCAGCAGCTTATCCGACTATGGCTACACCTTC. Translated, it gives CASSLSDYGYTF.

The V call is TRBV9, the J call TRBJ2-3; D may be TRBD2 (6 bases). V was trimmed by 3 bases and J by 1 base, leaving 18 bases between them. From germline, CDR1 is SGDLS and CDR2 YYNGEE. CDR3 length equals 17 residues. DNA of the CDR3: TGTGCCAGCAGCGAGAGGGGACTGCGGGGACGCACAGATACGCAGTATTTT. It encodes CASSERGLRGRTDTQYF. Full variable domain (outside the CDR3, taken from reference TRBV9 and TRBJ2-3): DSGVTQTPKHLITATGQRVTLRCSPRSGDLSVYWYQQSLDQGLQFLIQYYNGEERAKGNILERFSAQQFPDLHSELNLSSLELGDSALYFCASSERGLRGRTDTQYFGPGTRLTVL.

This chain uses TRBV27 with TRBJ2-7, with D perhaps matching TRBD1 or TRBD2 (5 bases each). CDR1 and CDR2 from the germline V gene are MNHEY and SMNVEV (reference sequence). CDR3 length: 14 amino acids. V lost 4 bases to trimming and J lost 2 bases, with 12 bases between them. The CDR3 region has the DNA TGTGCCAGCAGTTCCCGGGACGGAGCCTACGAGCAGTACGTC. Amino acid sequence: CASSSRDGAYEQYV.

The rearrangement links TRBV21-1 to TRBJ1-5; the table's D call TRBD1 went unverified against the DNA. TRBV21-1 is annotated as a pseudogene. This CDR3 is built from 18 residues. Here the CDR3 DNA reads TGTGCCAGCAGCAAGTACCTAAACTCAGGGGATAGCAATCAGCCCCAGCATTTT. As protein: CASSKYLNSGDSNQPQHF.

V is TRBV5-6 and J is TRBJ2-7, with D perhaps assigned TRBD1 or TRBD2 (5 bases each). The V gene lost 4 bases and the J gene lost 2 bases, with 22 bases spanning the gap. The CDR3 runs 17 residues. Germline assignment: CDR1 SGHDT and CDR2 YYEEEE. CDR3 nucleotides: TGTGCCAGCAGCCTCGACTCCCTCGGGGACGGTACCTACGAGCAGTACTTC. Encoded protein: CASSLDSLGDGTYEQYF.

This clone was seen only a few times. For the CDR3, the DNA is TGTGCCACCAGTGATCCGAAGAGGGAGACCCAGTACTTC. Its protein product is CATSDPKRETQYF. The rearrangement joins TRBV24-1 to TRBJ2-5; D is unclear. The CDR3 is 13 amino acids. The ends were cut back, 3 bases at V and 5 bases at J, with 9 bases in the middle. CDR1 is KGHDR, CDR2 SFDVKD, per germline.